The 22 T cell receptor beta chains presented below share a single source sample, sequenced in a study of blood T cells in healthy people across ages. A J-beta primer mix and a sample-barcoded 5' primer were used in a second PCR of roughly 6 to 12 cycles. TCRdb reprocessed the 5' RACE reads via MiXCR and lists one record per CDR3 protein. There are roughly 720,000 distinct CDR3 sequences in the sample; about 55% occur only once, and under 50% lies in the top ten. The specimen was blood. All receptors come from a man of 80 years or more in good health.

The chain joins TRBV7-3 to TRBJ2-1; a possible D gene is TRBD2 (6 bases). The J call may be wrong; the DNA end is better matched by TRBJ2-7. The germline V gene encodes CDR1 SGHTA and CDR2 FQGTGA. This CDR3 has 15 amino acids. Written as DNA, the CDR3 is TGTGCCAGCAGCTTGGGGGGTCCCACCTACAATGAGCAGTACTTC. Its protein is CASSLGGPTYNEQYF.

This clonotype was observed a single time. The V gene is TRBV5-1, the J gene TRBJ2-5, with 12 positions matching TRBD2. The length of the CDR3 is 15 residues. With V trimmed by 3 bases and J by 4 bases, 4 bases remained unmatched. Germline V gene data show CDR1 as SGHRS and CDR2 as YFSETQ. The CDR3 spells CASSSTGLAGETQYF. DNA of the CDR3: TGCGCCAGCAGCTCGACGGGACTAGCGGGAGAGACCCAGTACTTC.

The V and J genes are TRBV7-9 and TRBJ1-1, with D perhaps matching TRBD1 (6 bases). The CDR3 contains 15 residues. The ends were cut back, 4 bases at V and 4 bases at J, with 16 bases in the middle. The germline V gene encodes CDR1 SEHNR and CDR2 FQNEAQ (reference sequence). CDR3 protein: CASSSGGGPGTEAFF. CDR3 nucleotide sequence: TGTGCCAGCAGCTCTGGGGGGGGGCCGGGCACTGAAGCTTTCTTT.

The V call is TRBV7-2, the J call TRBJ1-2, with a possible D match to TRBD1 (5 bases). CDR3 length equals 13 residues. Trimming pared 2 bases from V and 8 bases from J, leaving 12 bases between. Germline CDR1 reads SGHTA; CDR2 reads FQGNSA. The CDR3 sequence is CASSLLRGAGYTF. DNA for the CDR3: TGTGCCAGCAGCTTACTCCGCGGGGCCGGCTACACCTTC.

There are a few counts of this clonotype. This chain joins TRBV20-1 and TRBJ1-5; 8 bases map to TRBD1. Looked up from germline, CDR1 is DFQATT and CDR2 is SNEGSKA (reference sequence). The V and J ends lost 6 bases and 1 base, in that order; junction bases with no gene match: 8. This CDR3 spans 15 amino acids. The CDR3 nucleotides are TGCAGTGCGCACAGGGGGGAAACAAGCAATCAGCCCCAGCATTTT. Residues: CSAHRGETSNQPQHF.

In DNA form, the CDR3 reads TGCAGCGTTGAAATGGGATATACCGGGGAGCTGTTTTTT. Amino acid sequence: CSVEMGYTGELFF. J is TRBJ2-2 and V is TRBV29-1; D ambiguous. V was clipped by 2 bases and J by 5 bases, with 9 bases between them. This CDR3 comprises 13 residues. Germline CDR1 and CDR2: SQVTM and ANQGSEA.

The chain couples TRBV7-2 to TRBJ1-2; 7 positions match TRBD1. CDR3 size: 16 residues. CDR1 and CDR2 from the germline V gene are SGHTA and FQGNSA. The junction had 13 bases not matched to a gene; V was cut back by 1 base and J by 8 bases. This chain's CDR3 is CASSLVSQTGTGGYTF. CDR3 coding DNA: TGTGCCAGCAGCTTAGTCTCTCAGACAGGGACGGGGGGCTACACCTTC.

The chain combines TRBV4-1 with TRBJ2-5, with TRBD1 identical over 9 bases. The CDR3 totals 15 residues. V shed 2 bases, J shed 1 base, and the junction held 2 bases outside the gene matches. Germline V CDR1 and CDR2: MGHRA, YSYEKL. CDR3 amino acids: CASSQRQGGQETQYF. The CDR3 DNA reads TGCGCCAGCAGCCAACGACAGGGGGGCCAAGAGACCCAGTACTTC.

V usage is TRBV2 and J usage is TRBJ2-5, with unresolved D. The CDR3 is made up of 13 amino acids. Germline CDR1 and CDR2: SNHLY and FYNNEI. Between the trimmed V and J ends, which lost 6 bases and 7 bases, there was a span of 15 bases. The CDR3 region is CASSLLSDGTQYF. As DNA, the CDR3 is TGTGCCAGCAGCCTACTGTCGGATGGGACCCAGTACTTC.

The chain has TRBV5-1 and TRBJ2-1; TRBD1 matches at 7 bases. Germline V CDR1 and CDR2: SGHRS, YFSETQ. The CDR3 is made up of 18 amino acids. V trimming: 4 bases; J trimming: 0 bases; junction bases outside the gene matches: 13. The CDR3 sequence: CASSGVGQPRSSYNEQFF. CDR3 sequence (DNA): TGCGCCAGCAGCGGGGTGGGACAGCCACGGAGCTCCTACAATGAGCAGTTCTTC. Supplemented by reference TRBV5-1 and TRBJ2-1, the full variable domain reads KAGVTQTPRYLIKTRGQQVTLSCSPISGHRSVSWYQQTPGQGLQFLFEYFSETQRNKGNFPGRFSGRQFSNSRSEMNVSTLELGDSALYLCASSGVGQPRSSYNEQFFGPGTRLTVL.

This clonotype was detected a few times. The chain recombines TRBV4-2 with TRBJ2-1; tentative D call: TRBD1 (5 bases). V shed 1 base and J shed 0 bases, with 13 bases lying between them. CDR3 length: 17 amino acids. The germline V gene encodes CDR1 LGHNA and CDR2 YNFKEQ. The CDR3 spells CASSQGSWGSSYNEQFF. The CDR3, as DNA: TGTGCCAGCAGCCAAGGGTCGTGGGGCAGCTCCTACAATGAGCAGTTCTTC.

This clonotype was seen more than once but under ten times. The chain links TRBV18 to TRBJ2-4; TRBD1 or TRBD2 may be the D gene (5 bases each). Germline CDR1 and CDR2: KGHSH and LQKENI. This CDR3 spans 15 amino acids. Between the trimmed V and J ends, which lost 6 bases and 3 bases, there was a span of 15 bases. The chain's CDR3 is CASSLTRGVKNIQYF. The CDR3 nucleotides read TGTGCCAGCTCCCTCACCCGAGGGGTCAAAAACATTCAGTACTTC. The whole variable domain, remainder taken from reference TRBV18 and TRBJ2-4, is NAGVMQNPRHLVRRRGQEARLRCSPMKGHSHVYWYRQLPEEGLKFMVYLQKENIIDESGMPKERFSAEFPKEGPSILRIQQVVRGDSAAYFCASSLTRGVKNIQYFGAGTRLSVL.

This clonotype was seen only a few times. The CDR3 DNA is TGCGCCAGCAGCCAAGATCTTCAAAGGTTCCACTATGGCTACACCTTC. It is translated as CASSQDLQRFHYGYTF. This chain uses TRBV4-1 with TRBJ1-2; unclear D gene. V gave up 0 bases and J gave up 3 bases, with 14 bases separating them. Germline V CDR1 and CDR2: MGHRA, YSYEKL. The CDR3 has 16 residues.

This sequence joins TRBV5-1 and TRBJ2-3; possible D gene TRBD1, 6 bases. This CDR3 is built from 14 residues. Germline assignment: CDR1 SGHRS and CDR2 YFSETQ. Trimming left V 2 bases short and J 3 bases short, with 10 bases between. DNA of the CDR3: TGCGCCAGCAGCTTTGGACAGAGTACAGATACGCAGTATTTT. Protein: CASSFGQSTDTQYF. The entire variable domain, with the rest obtained from reference TRBV5-1 and TRBJ2-3, is as follows: KAGVTQTPRYLIKTRGQQVTLSCSPISGHRSVSWYQQTPGQGLQFLFEYFSETQRNKGNFPGRFSGRQFSNSRSEMNVSTLELGDSALYLCASSFGQSTDTQYFGPGTRLTVL.

This chain links TRBV9 with TRBJ2-5; D not resolved. Germline CDR1 SGDLS, CDR2 YYNGEE. Between the trimmed V and J ends, which lost 2 bases and 7 bases, there was a span of 12 bases. This CDR3 has 13 residues. This CDR3 reads CASSVARVGTQYF. The CDR3 DNA follows: TGTGCCAGCAGCGTCGCCCGCGTTGGGACCCAGTACTTC.

V is TRBV7-8 and J is TRBJ2-7, with a tentative D call TRBD1 (6 bases). This CDR3 region has 14 residues. Trimming pared 5 bases from V and 4 bases from J, leaving 15 bases between. Germline V gives CDR1 SGHVS, CDR2 FQNEAQ. CDR3 DNA: TGTGCCAGCAGCCCATCTGACAGGCTGTACGAGCAGTACTTC. Translation: CASSPSDRLYEQYF.

The chain is built from TRBV4-1 and TRBJ1-2; D gene uncertain. Trimming cost V 1 base and J 2 bases, with 11 bases left between them. CDR3 length: 15 amino acids. CDR1 and CDR2 from the germline V gene are MGHRA and YSYEKL. CDR3 in DNA: TGCGCCAGCAGCCAAGGGACCAGGATGAACTATGGCTACACCTTC. Amino acid sequence: CASSQGTRMNYGYTF.

V is TRBV9 and J is TRBJ2-7; no clear D. The CDR3 runs 13 residues. Germline lookup yields CDR1 SGDLS and CDR2 YYNGEE. V lost 0 bases and J lost 7, with 11 bases in between. CDR3 sequence: CASSVEGGREQYF. The CDR3 region has the DNA TGTGCCAGCAGCGTAGAGGGCGGACGGGAGCAGTACTTC.

Notes on this clonotype: At one of its ends the junction is not consistent with the germline gene, which may arise from a read error. This chain joins TRBV3-1 and TRBJ2-7; D not resolved. The CDR3 has 11 residues. The V gene's germline CDR1 is LGHDT and CDR2 YNNKEL (reference sequence). The CDR3 bases are TGTGCCAGCAGCCAGTCCTACGGGCAGTACTTC. The encoded protein is CASSQSYGQYF.

This chain links TRBV2 with TRBJ2-7, with D unclear. Between the trimmed V and J ends, which lost 4 bases and 2 bases, there was a span of 6 bases. CDR1 and CDR2 (germline): SNHLY, FYNNEI. The CDR3 is 12 amino acids. The CDR3 nucleotides read TGTGCCAGCAGTGCTGACACCTACGAGCAGTACTTC. It translates to CASSADTYEQYF.

The chain recombines TRBV7-2 with TRBJ1-2, with TRBD1 matching over 9 bases. Germline V gene data show CDR1 as SGHTA and CDR2 as FQGNSA. This CDR3 is 16 amino acids long. The junction had 8 bases not matched to a gene; V was cut back by 0 bases and J by 6 bases. The CDR3: CASSLALWDRANGYTF. In nucleotides, the CDR3 is TGTGCCAGCAGCTTAGCGCTATGGGACAGGGCCAATGGCTACACCTTC.

The chain joins TRBV12-3 or TRBV12-4 to TRBJ2-3; D is ambiguous. The CDR3 sequence is 14 residues long. V dropped 1 base and J dropped 2 bases, with 7 bases sitting between them. CDR3 amino acids: CASSLDGYTDTQYF. As DNA, the CDR3 is TGTGCCAGCAGTTTAGACGGATACACAGATACGCAGTATTTT.